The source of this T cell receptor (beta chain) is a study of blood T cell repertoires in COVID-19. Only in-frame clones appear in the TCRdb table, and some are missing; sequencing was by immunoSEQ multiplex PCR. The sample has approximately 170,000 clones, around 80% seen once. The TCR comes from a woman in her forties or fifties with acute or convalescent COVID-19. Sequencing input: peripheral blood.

As DNA, the CDR3 is TGTGCCAGCTCACCAGTGGGAGGAGGCAATCAGCCCCAGCATTTT. Translation gives CASSPVGGGNQPQHF. The V call is TRBV18, the J call TRBJ1-5, with unresolved D. The CDR3 consists of 15 residues. Trimming took 2 bases from V and 2 from J, leaving 10 bases between them. Germline V gene data show CDR1 as KGHSH and CDR2 as LQKENI.